The clone carrying this TCR beta chain appeared many times. This entry is derived from a study of patients with pleural tuberculosis. TCRdb itself ran the reads through MiXCR, one entry per CDR3 protein. Of 45,000 to 55,000 distinct CDR3 sequences listed, 6% to 9.5% are singletons. Looked up from germline, CDR1 is DFQATT and CDR2 is SNEGSKA (reference sequence). Trimming cost V 6 bases and J 3 bases, with 19 bases left between them. The CDR3 contains 15 residues. This sequence was found in a human donor with pleural tuberculosis. The gene calls are TRBV20-1 and TRBJ2-3, with D possibly being TRBD2 (5 bases). CDR3 sequence reads: CSAYPVGIVTDTQYF. DNA for the CDR3: TGCAGTGCATATCCGGTCGGGATAGTGACAGATACGCAGTATTTT.